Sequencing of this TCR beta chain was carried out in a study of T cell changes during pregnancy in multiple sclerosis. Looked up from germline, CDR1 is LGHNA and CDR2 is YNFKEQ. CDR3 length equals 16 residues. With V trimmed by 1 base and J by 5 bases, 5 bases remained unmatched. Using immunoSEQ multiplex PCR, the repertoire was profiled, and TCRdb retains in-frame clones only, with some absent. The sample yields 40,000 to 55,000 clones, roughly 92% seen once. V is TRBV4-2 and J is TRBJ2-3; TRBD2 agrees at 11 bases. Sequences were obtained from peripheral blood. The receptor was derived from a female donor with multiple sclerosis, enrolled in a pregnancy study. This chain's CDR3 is CASSQGLAGMGDTQYF. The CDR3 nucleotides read TGTGCCAGCAGCCAAGGACTAGCGGGAATGGGAGATACGCAGTATTTT.